The 10 T cell receptor beta chains below all came from one sample that was sequenced in a study of T cells after yellow fever vaccination. Each CDR3 protein is one row after TCRdb ran MiXCR on the 5' RACE reads. The sample yields 250,000 to 300,000 distinct CDR3 sequences, over 10% seen once. The sequencing here drew on CD4+ T cells sorted from PBMCs, taken 45 days after the yellow fever booster vaccination. These receptors were obtained from a man aged 25-45 years who received the YFV17D yellow fever vaccine.

This clonotype was seen a handful of times. The gene calls are TRBV29-1 and TRBJ1-2; TRBD1 aligns across 7 bases. The CDR3 spans 12 residues. In germline, CDR1 is SQVTM, CDR2 ANQGSEA. V trimming: 7 bases; J trimming: 4 bases; junction bases outside the gene matches: 6. CDR3 sequence: CSGRTGRYGYTF. DNA of the CDR3: TGCAGCGGACGGACAGGACGCTATGGCTACACCTTC. The whole variable domain, remainder taken from reference TRBV29-1 and TRBJ1-2, is SAVISQKPSRDICQRGTSLTIQCQVDSQVTMMFWYRQQPGQSLTLIATANQGSEATYESGFVIDKFPISRPNLTFSTLTVSNMSPEDSSIYLCSGRTGRYGYTFGSGTRLTVV.

The chain employs TRBV6-2 or TRBV6-3 and TRBJ1-5, with a weak D call TRBD1 (5 bases). This CDR3 is 16 amino acids long. V was pared by 6 bases and J by 7 bases, with 22 bases between. Germline-derived CDR1 and CDR2 are MNHEY and SVGEGT. The CDR3 region has the DNA TGTGCCAGCAGCACTCGCGACAGAACTATTGGACAGCCCCAGCATTTT. Protein product: CASSTRDRTIGQPQHF.

The chain links TRBV6-5 to TRBJ1-2, with 7 bases identical to TRBD1. Germline trimming cut 9 bases from V and 5 bases from J; bases unmatched to any gene: 3. Germline V lookup: CDR1 MNHEY, CDR2 SVGAGI. The CDR3 is 11 amino acids. The CDR3 is CARTGCYGYTF. The DNA of the CDR3 is TGTGCCAGGACAGGGTGTTATGGCTACACCTTC.

This clonotype was recorded at least ten times. The genes are TRBV2 and TRBJ2-7; 9 nucleotides align to TRBD1. The CDR3 is made up of 14 amino acids. Germline CDR1 reads SNHLY; CDR2 reads FYNNEI. The V and J ends lost 5 bases and 4 bases, in that order; junction bases with no gene match: 6. The CDR3 DNA reads as TGTGCCAGCAGTTTACAGGGGGCGGGGTACGAGCAGTACTTC. It codes for CASSLQGAGYEQYF. Full variable domain (missing parts from reference TRBV2 and TRBJ2-7): EPEVTQTPSHQVTQMGQEVILRCVPISNHLYFYWYRQILGQKVEFLVSFYNNEISEKSEIFDDQFSVERPDGSNFTLKIRSTKLEDSAMYFCASSLQGAGYEQYFGPGTRLTVT.

This clonotype was counted a few times. The chain links TRBV7-9 to TRBJ2-7; 8 nucleotides agree with TRBD1. J lost 2 bases, V lost 5 bases, and 5 bases had no gene match. Per the germline V gene, CDR1 is SEHNR and CDR2 is FQNEAQ (reference sequence). CDR3 size: 14 residues. CDR3 region: CASSRRDRTYEQYF. The CDR3 nucleotides read TGTGCCAGCAGCCGCCGGGACAGGACCTACGAGCAGTACTTC.

This clonotype has a count of ten or more. This rearrangement joins TRBV29-1 to TRBJ2-2; D remains unclear. Germline lookup yields CDR1 SQVTM and CDR2 ANQGSEA. The CDR3 loop spans 13 amino acids. The V end lost 1 base, the J end lost 1 base, and 4 bases lay between the germline ends. The chain's CDR3 is CSVEAGNTGELFF. Written as DNA, the CDR3 is TGCAGCGTTGAAGCAGGGAACACCGGGGAGCTGTTTTTT.

This clonotype was detected many times. The V gene is TRBV5-1, the J gene TRBJ2-3; 9 nucleotides agree with TRBD1. Germline lookup yields CDR1 SGHRS and CDR2 YFSETQ. The V gene end was trimmed by 6 bases and the J gene end by 4 bases; junction bases not matched to a gene: 6. This CDR3 region has 14 residues. CDR3 loop: CASIQGQGADTQYF. The CDR3 DNA follows: TGCGCCAGCATCCAGGGACAGGGTGCAGATACGCAGTATTTT.

This clonotype was detected only a few times. The V call is TRBV20-1, the J call TRBJ2-1, with a weak D call TRBD2 (7 bases). The germline V and J ends were trimmed by 5 bases and 14 bases, with 16 bases remaining between them. Germline values: CDR1 DFQATT, CDR2 SNEGSKA (reference sequence). The CDR3 covers 11 residues. Here the CDR3 reads CSAGTGGREFF. The CDR3 DNA follows: TGCAGTGCTGGGACCGGGGGGCGCGAGTTCTTC.

The V call is TRBV20-1, the J call TRBJ2-7; D is unclear. This CDR3 spans 15 amino acids. Per the germline V gene, CDR1 is DFQATT and CDR2 is SNEGSKA (reference sequence). V dropped 0 bases and J dropped 0 bases, with 12 bases sitting between them. The CDR3 is CSARDPQKSSYEQYF. CDR3 DNA sequence: TGCAGTGCTAGAGATCCACAGAAGAGCTCCTACGAGCAGTACTTC.

This chain joins TRBV7-9 and TRBJ2-1, with D perhaps TRBD1 or TRBD2 (7 bases each). Germline CDR1 reads SEHNR; CDR2 reads FQNEAQ (reference sequence). V was trimmed by 5 bases and J by 9 bases, leaving 14 bases between them. The CDR3 contains 13 residues. The CDR3 sequence: CASSNPGGVEQFF. CDR3 coding DNA: TGTGCCAGCAGCAACCCAGGGGGGGTTGAGCAGTTCTTC.